The clone carrying this T cell receptor (beta chain) was detected many times. This specimen belongs to a study of response to subunit inactivated influenza vaccine. Via MiXCR, TCRdb re-called the RT-PCR reads, giving one row per CDR3 protein. Among hundreds of thousands of distinct CDR3 sequences listed, around 14% were seen once. The sequence came from a man aged 45-60 years who received an inactivated influenza vaccine. The sample here was PBMCs from blood, taken approximately 15 days before vaccination.

CDR3 sequence: CASSQETGTYTEAFF. CDR3 nucleotides: TGCGCCAGCAGCCAAGAGACAGGGACATACACTGAAGCTTTCTTT. The chain has TRBV4-3 and TRBJ1-1; 7 nucleotides agree with TRBD1. The V gene end was trimmed by 0 bases and the J gene end by 3 bases; junction bases not matched to a gene: 4. Germline CDR1 LGHNA, CDR2 YSLEER. The CDR3 sequence is 15 residues long.